The 27 T cell receptor beta chains listed next were all sequenced from one sample in a study of OX40 agonist ivuxolimab in advanced cancers. The protocol used for the library was the immunoSEQ multiplex PCR assay. TCRdb re-hosts the immuneACCESS table, in-frame sequences only. Its copies lack some clones; in the studies checked, an unresolved V gene accounts for under half of them, and the cause for the rest is not known. The table for this sample lists tens of thousands of clones; roughly 87% of them were counted only once. Of the sample, under 0.35% is held by the ten largest clones. Here the sequenced sample was CD4+ or CD8+ T cells sorted from blood, taken in a trial of the OX40 agonist ivuxolimab. These receptors were collected from an adult with an advanced solid tumor such as melanoma, head and neck, liver or kidney cancer.

The chain combines TRBV7-2 with TRBJ1-3; unclear D gene. Trimming took off 3 bases at V and 0 bases at J, with 9 bases between the two ends. Per the germline V gene, CDR1 is SGHTA and CDR2 is FQGNSA. The length of the CDR3 is 15 residues. This chain's CDR3 is CASSFSQLSGNTIYF. The CDR3 nucleotides read TGTGCCAGCAGCTTTAGTCAGCTCTCTGGAAACACCATATATTTT.

The V and J genes are TRBV5-6 and TRBJ1-2; D is unclear. Trimming removed 4 bases at V and 3 bases at J, with 10 bases between. This CDR3 contains 13 residues. The germline V gene has CDR1 SGHDT and CDR2 YYEEEE. The CDR3 here is CASSPEPHYGYTF. The CDR3 DNA is TGTGCCAGCAGCCCCGAACCCCACTATGGCTACACCTTC.

This chain connects TRBV28 to TRBJ2-1, with a tentative D call TRBD2 (5 bases). CDR1 is MDHEN, CDR2 SYDVKM, per germline. Trimming shortened V by 7 bases and J by 3 bases, and 7 bases separated the two germline ends. This CDR3 has 12 amino acids. DNA for the CDR3: TGTGCCAGCACAGGAGGCTACAATGAGCAGTTCTTC. Protein: CASTGGYNEQFF. The full variable domain, with the rest looked up from reference TRBV28 and TRBJ2-1, is DVKVTQSSRYLVKRTGEKVFLECVQDMDHENMFWYRQDPGLGLRLIYFSYDVKMKEKGDIPEGYSVSREKKERFSLILESASTNQTSMYLCASTGGYNEQFFGPGTRLTVL.

This chain links TRBV11-2 with TRBJ2-5; D ambiguous. The J call is doubtful: the DNA matches TRBJ2-7 better. In germline, CDR1 is SGHAT, CDR2 FQNNGV. The CDR3 has 14 amino acids. The CDR3 region has the DNA TGTGCCAGCAGCTTAGTGGTCCTCTCCTACGAGCAGTACTTC. Translated, it gives CASSLVVLSYEQYF.

V gene TRBV28 combines with J gene TRBJ1-1; 7 bases match TRBD1. With 3 bases clipped from V and 3 bases from J, the junction kept 4 bases outside the gene matches. This CDR3 comprises 14 residues. The V gene's germline CDR1 is MDHEN and CDR2 SYDVKM. The CDR3 here is CASSLGGGHTEAFF. The CDR3 nucleotides are TGTGCCAGCAGTTTGGGAGGGGGCCACACTGAAGCTTTCTTT.

The V gene is TRBV11-1, the J gene TRBJ1-2; D gene unclear. The V gene lost 3 bases and the J gene lost 8 bases, with 16 bases spanning the gap. Germline loops: CDR1 SGHAT, CDR2 FQDESV (reference sequence). CDR3 size: 14 residues. The CDR3: CASSFPGQTQGYTF. The CDR3, as DNA: TGTGCCAGCAGCTTTCCGGGCCAAACGCAGGGCTACACCTTC.

This clone was observed once. V gene TRBV6-6 combines with J gene TRBJ2-7; tentatively, D is TRBD1 (6 bases). CDR3 length: 14 amino acids. V was shortened by 5 bases and J by 4 bases, with 15 bases between the two germline ends. Germline-derived CDR1 and CDR2 are MNHNY and SVGAGI (reference sequence). The CDR3 is CASSRTEAGYEQYF. The DNA for the CDR3 is TGTGCCAGCAGTCGGACAGAAGCTGGATACGAGCAGTACTTC.

The chain joins TRBV9 to TRBJ1-1; D call uncertain. This CDR3 region has 13 residues. Looked up from germline, CDR1 is SGDLS and CDR2 is YYNGEE. Trimming shortened V by 5 bases and J by 1 base, and 9 bases separated the two germline ends. The CDR3 spells CASSATKNTEAFF. The CDR3, as DNA: TGTGCCAGCAGTGCGACCAAGAACACTGAAGCTTTCTTT.

J is TRBJ1-3 and V is TRBV5-5, with D perhaps TRBD1 (5 bases). The V gene's germline CDR1 is SGHKS and CDR2 YYEKEE (reference sequence). The CDR3 has 14 residues. The V end was cut by 4 bases, the J end by 2 bases, with 10 bases between. This CDR3 is CASSPQATGNTIYF. In DNA form, the CDR3 reads TGTGCCAGCAGCCCACAGGCAACTGGAAACACCATATATTTT. The full variable domain, rest sourced from reference TRBV5-5 and TRBJ1-3, is DAGVTQSPTHLIKTRGQQVTLRCSPISGHKSVSWYQQVLGQGPQFIFQYYEKEERGRGNFPDRFSARQFPNYSSELNVNALLLGDSALYLCASSPQATGNTIYFGEGSWLTVV.

This chain links TRBV4-3 with TRBJ2-2; D call uncertain. The CDR3 is 15 amino acids. V was pared by 0 bases and J by 3 bases, with 8 bases between. Looked up from germline, CDR1 is LGHNA and CDR2 is YSLEER. This CDR3 is CASSQDLRYTGELFF. Here the CDR3 DNA reads TGCGCCAGCAGCCAAGATCTCCGGTACACCGGGGAGCTGTTTTTT.

The chain has TRBV7-3 and TRBJ2-2; tentative D call: TRBD2 (5 bases). The CDR3 loop spans 14 amino acids. In germline, CDR1 is SGHTA, CDR2 FQGTGA. V was cut by 3 bases and J by 8 bases, with 13 bases left in between. The CDR3: CASSLNRDVGELFF. DNA of the CDR3: TGTGCCAGCAGCTTGAACCGGGATGTGGGGGAGCTGTTTTTT.

V gene TRBV28 combines with J gene TRBJ2-7, with D unresolved. The CDR3 is 12 amino acids. Germline V gene sequence: CDR1 MDHEN, CDR2 SYDVKM. V was cut by 6 bases and J by 3 bases, with 9 bases left in between. The CDR3 loop is CASSLGLYEQYF. For the CDR3, the DNA is TGTGCCAGCAGCCTAGGGCTCTACGAGCAGTACTTC.

This chain links TRBV5-6 with TRBJ2-1; 8 bases match TRBD2. CDR1 and CDR2 from the germline V gene are SGHDT and YYEEEE. Trimming removed 4 bases from V and 0 bases from J; junction bases left unmatched: 6. The CDR3 spans 16 residues. CDR3: CASSLTGTSSYNEQFF. CDR3 nucleotide sequence: TGTGCCAGCAGCCTAACCGGGACTAGCTCCTACAATGAGCAGTTCTTC. The full variable domain, its missing parts supplied by reference TRBV5-6 and TRBJ2-1, is DAGVTQSPTHLIKTRGQQVTLRCSPKSGHDTVSWYQQALGQGPQFIFQYYEEEERQRGNFPDRFSGHQFPNYSSELNVNALLLGDSALYLCASSLTGTSSYNEQFFGPGTRLTVL.

The V and J genes are TRBV15 and TRBJ2-4; 8 bases fit TRBD1. Germline-derived CDR1 and CDR2 are LNHNV and YYDKDF (reference sequence). Trimming took 3 bases from V and 4 from J; bases not matched to a gene: 5. The CDR3 length is 15 residues. CDR3 region: CATSSDDRGKNIQYF. CDR3 nucleotides: TGTGCCACCAGCAGCGATGACAGGGGTAAAAACATTCAGTACTTC.

This chain uses TRBV29-1 with TRBJ2-2, with D unclear. The V end lost 5 bases, the J end lost 4 bases, and 5 bases lay between the germline ends. This CDR3 is 11 amino acids long. The germline V gene has CDR1 SQVTM and CDR2 ANQGSEA. CDR3 nucleotide sequence: TGCAGCGTTACGGTCACCGGGGAGCTGTTTTTT. Encoded protein: CSVTVTGELFF.

CDR3 sequence reads: CASRVRTESPYEQYF. In DNA, the CDR3 is TGTGCCAGCAGGGTCCGGACAGAAAGCCCATACGAGCAGTACTTC. The chain employs TRBV6-5 and TRBJ2-7; a weak D match, TRBD1 (6 bases). V lost 6 bases, J lost 4 bases, and 19 bases lay in between. In germline, CDR1 is MNHEY, CDR2 SVGAGI. The CDR3 is 15 residues long.

J is TRBJ2-1 and V is TRBV7-9, with 15 bases that match TRBD2. Looked up from germline, CDR1 is SEHNR and CDR2 is FQNEAQ (reference sequence). The CDR3 covers 15 residues. With 5 bases clipped from V and 11 bases from J, the junction kept 7 bases outside the gene matches. CDR3 amino acids: CASSTGLAGGTKQFF. CDR3 DNA sequence: TGTGCCAGCAGCACGGGACTAGCGGGAGGAACTAAGCAGTTCTTC. Full variable domain (outside the CDR3, taken from reference TRBV7-9 and TRBJ2-1): DTGVSQNPRHKITKRGQNVTFRCDPISEHNRLYWYRQTLGQGPEFLTYFQNEAQLEKSRLLSDRFSAERPKGSFSTLEIQRTEQGDSAMYLCASSTGLAGGTKQFFGPGTRLTVL.

This chain uses TRBV2 with TRBJ1-4; 7 nucleotides align to TRBD1. The CDR3 runs to 14 residues. J gave up 8 bases and V 6 bases, and 9 bases lay outside the gene matches. CDR1 SNHLY and CDR2 FYNNEI come from the germline V gene. CDR3 bases: TGTGCCAGCAGCCAAGGACAGGCGCAAGAAAAACTGTTTTTT. Protein sequence: CASSQGQAQEKLFF.

The chain uses TRBV29-1 and TRBJ2-1; 8 bases are a match to TRBD1. After removal of 8 bases from V and 6 bases from J, the junction contained 6 bases not matched to a gene. The length of the CDR3 is 12 residues. The germline CDR1 and CDR2 sequences are SQVTM and ANQGSEA. Here the CDR3 reads CSYRTGPNEQFF. Here the CDR3 DNA reads TGCAGCTACCGGACAGGGCCCAATGAGCAGTTCTTC.

The chain has TRBV18 and TRBJ1-2, with 7 bases lining up with TRBD1. V trimming: 5 bases; J trimming: 6 bases; junction bases outside the gene matches: 12. Germline V gene data show CDR1 as KGHSH and CDR2 as LQKENI. This CDR3 region has 15 residues. The CDR3 DNA reads TGTGCCAGCTCAATTTACGGGGACAGTCGTAATGGCTACACCTTC. Translation gives CASSIYGDSRNGYTF.

The J gene is TRBJ2-2, the V gene TRBV4-3; 8 bases align to TRBD2. Germline V lookup: CDR1 LGHNA, CDR2 YSLEER. Losses at the gene ends were 1 base for V and 7 bases for J; bases not matched to a gene: 8. This CDR3 comprises 16 residues. CDR3 loop: CASSQVAGRADGELFF. CDR3 bases: TGCGCCAGCAGCCAAGTGGCCGGGAGGGCCGACGGGGAGCTGTTTTTT.

In regard to this clone: In the same sample, other DNA sequences code for this CDR3. The chain couples TRBV6-5 to TRBJ1-5; the D is unclear. The CDR3 runs 13 residues. Germline lookup yields CDR1 MNHEY and CDR2 SVGAGI. The ends were cut back, 2 bases at V and 4 bases at J, with 6 bases in the middle. The CDR3 coding sequence is TGTGCCAGCAGTTACGGCGGGAATCAGCCCCAGCATTTT. It codes for CASSYGGNQPQHF.

V and J are TRBV28 and TRBJ1-5; D gene uncertain. V shed 6 bases and J shed 1 base, with 10 bases lying between them. Looked up from germline, CDR1 is MDHEN and CDR2 is SYDVKM. This CDR3 is built from 14 residues. DNA for the CDR3: TGTGCCAGCAGGCCTGGGGAAAGCAATCAGCCCCAGCATTTT. Translation: CASRPGESNQPQHF. Combining the CDR3 with reference TRBV28 and TRBJ1-5 gives the whole variable domain DVKVTQSSRYLVKRTGEKVFLECVQDMDHENMFWYRQDPGLGLRLIYFSYDVKMKEKGDIPEGYSVSREKKERFSLILESASTNQTSMYLCASRPGESNQPQHFGDGTRLSIL.

This chain connects TRBV7-3 to TRBJ2-1, with TRBD2 identical over 8 bases. Germline CDR1 and CDR2: SGHTA and FQGTGA. V dropped 5 bases and J dropped 7; count of bases not matched to a gene: 13. This CDR3 has 16 amino acids. In nucleotides, the CDR3 is TGTGCCAGCAGCCCCAATCCGGGACTAGGTAGGAATGAGCAGTTCTTC. Amino acids: CASSPNPGLGRNEQFF.

The J gene is TRBJ2-4, the V gene TRBV6-5, with 9 nucleotides matching TRBD1. CDR3 length: 14 residues. The J segment lost 3 bases and the V segment lost 6 bases, leaving 3 bases of the junction unmatched. Germline-derived CDR1 and CDR2 are MNHEY and SVGAGI. The CDR3 sequence: CASRGTGSKNIQYF. In nucleotides, the CDR3 is TGTGCCAGCAGGGGGACAGGGAGCAAAAACATTCAGTACTTC.

The J gene is TRBJ1-1, the V gene TRBV10-3, with D unresolved. Germline loops: CDR1 ENHRY, CDR2 SYGVKD. There are 12 residues in the CDR3. Trimming shortened V by 4 bases and J by 5 bases, and 8 bases separated the two germline ends. The CDR3 sequence: CAISGEGTEAFF. The CDR3 coding sequence is TGTGCCATCAGTGGTGAAGGGACTGAAGCTTTCTTT.

The chain has TRBV5-4 and TRBJ2-2; 8 nucleotides align to TRBD1. V was clipped by 3 bases and J by 2 bases; unmatched bases: 15. CDR1 is SGHNT, CDR2 YYREEE, per germline (reference sequence). The CDR3 consists of 19 residues. CDR3 in amino acids: CASSSERTGSGINTGELFF. As DNA, the CDR3 is TGTGCCAGCAGCTCCGAAAGGACAGGGTCTGGTATTAACACCGGGGAGCTGTTTTTT.